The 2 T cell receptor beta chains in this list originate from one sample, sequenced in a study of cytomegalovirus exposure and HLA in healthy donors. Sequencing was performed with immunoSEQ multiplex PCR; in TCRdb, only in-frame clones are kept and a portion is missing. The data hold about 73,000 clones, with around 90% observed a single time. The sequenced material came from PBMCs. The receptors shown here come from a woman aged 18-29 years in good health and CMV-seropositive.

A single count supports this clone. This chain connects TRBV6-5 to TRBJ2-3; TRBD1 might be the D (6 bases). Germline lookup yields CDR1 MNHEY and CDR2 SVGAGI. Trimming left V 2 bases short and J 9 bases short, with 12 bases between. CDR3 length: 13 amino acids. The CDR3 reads CASSYRTAGTQYF. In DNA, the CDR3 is TGTGCCAGCAGTTACCGGACAGCAGGCACGCAGTATTTT.

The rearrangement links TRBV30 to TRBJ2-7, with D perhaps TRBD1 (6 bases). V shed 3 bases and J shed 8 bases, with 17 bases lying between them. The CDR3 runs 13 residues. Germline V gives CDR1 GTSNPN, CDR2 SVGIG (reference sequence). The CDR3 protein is CAWSPTTQGKQYF. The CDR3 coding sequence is TGTGCCTGGAGCCCTACTACACAGGGAAAGCAGTACTTC.